Listed below are T cell receptor beta chains from one sample, sequenced in a study of blood T cell repertoires in COVID-19. The repertoire was sequenced with immunoSEQ multiplex PCR; TCRdb's copy has only in-frame clones and lacks some. The sample has about 80,000 clones; over 75% are singletons. Sequencing was performed on peripheral blood. These receptors were taken from a man at least 80 years old with acute or convalescent COVID-19. The CDR3 runs from the conserved cysteine through the conserved F or W. The D gene is left open where the match is weak. Expanded clones get a size class; other rows say once, few or many, or leave the size out.

size: NA; V: TRBV3-1/TRBV3-2; D: TRBD2; J: TRBJ2-3; DNA: TGTGCCAGCAGCCAAGACCCTAGCGGGGGGGCCCCAGATACGCAGTATTTT; CDR3: CASSQDPSGGAPDTQYF
size: NA; V: TRBV4-2; D: NA; J: TRBJ1-5; DNA: TGTGCCAGCAGCCAAGATAAGGGCGGGATGCCCCAGCATTTT; CDR3: CASSQDKGGMPQHF
size: once; V: TRBV7-9; D: NA; J: TRBJ2-5; DNA: TGTGCCAGCAGCTTATTTGGAGGGGTGGAGACCCAGTACTTC; CDR3: CASSLFGGVETQYF
size: NA; V: TRBV9; D: NA; J: TRBJ1-1; DNA: TGTGCCAGCAGCGTAGATTGGGGGGAGGACACTGAAGCTTTCTTT; CDR3: CASSVDWGEDTEAFF
size: NA; V: TRBV2; D: TRBD1; J: TRBJ1-3; DNA: TGTGCCAGCAGTCCAGGGGGATCTGGAAACACCATATATTTT; CDR3: CASSPGGSGNTIYF
size: few; V: TRBV14; D: TRBD1; J: TRBJ1-2; DNA: TGTGCCAGCAGCCAATCGCAGGGGGTCTATGGCTACACCTTC; CDR3: CASSQSQGVYGYTF
size: NA; V: TRBV12-5; D: NA; J: TRBJ1-1; DNA: TGTGCTAGTGGTTTTGTTACAGCTGAAGCTTTCTTT; CDR3: CASGFVTAEAFF
size: NA; V: TRBV4-1; D: TRBD2; J: TRBJ2-3; DNA: TGCGCCAGCAGCCAAGTGGGGGGGGGTGCAGATACGCAGTATTTT; CDR3: CASSQVGGGADTQYF
size: NA; V: TRBV7-3; D: NA; J: TRBJ1-2; DNA: TGTGCCAGCAGCTTAACAGGGGCGGATGGCTACACCTTC; CDR3: CASSLTGADGYTF
size: NA; V: TRBV12-5; D: NA; J: TRBJ2-2; DNA: TGTGCTAGTGGTGCGGGACCTGACACCGGGGAGCTGTTTTTT; CDR3: CASGAGPDTGELFF
size: NA; V: TRBV5-6; D: NA; J: TRBJ2-4; DNA: TGTGCCAGCAGCCCCACCTCCTTGGAGGCCAAAAACATTCAGTACTTC; CDR3: CASSPTSLEAKNIQYF
size: NA; V: TRBV2; D: NA; J: TRBJ1-1; DNA: TGTGCCAGCAGGATCGACAACCTGAACACTGAAGCTTTCTTT; CDR3: CASRIDNLNTEAFF
size: NA; V: TRBV4-2; D: NA; J: TRBJ1-2; DNA: TGTGCCAGCAGCCAAGATGGGCAGGGCCTCCGATATGGCTACACCTTC; CDR3: CASSQDGQGLRYGYTF
size: NA; V: TRBV6-6; D: TRBD1; J: TRBJ1-2; DNA: TGTGCCAGCAGTGGCACCTCCACAGGGGGCGGTGGCTACACCTTC; CDR3: CASSGTSTGGGGYTF
size: NA; V: TRBV7-8; D: NA; J: TRBJ1-6; DNA: TGTGCCAGCAGCTTACTGAACAGGGATTCACCCCTCCACTTT; CDR3: CASSLLNRDSPLHF
size: NA; V: TRBV2; D: TRBD2; J: TRBJ2-1; DNA: TGTGCCAGCAGTCGACTAGCCTCGGGCGGCTATGAGCAGTTCTTC; CDR3: CASSRLASGGYEQFF
size: NA; V: TRBV29-1; D: NA; J: TRBJ1-2; DNA: TGCAGCGTTGAGTTACAGGGTTATGGCTACACCTTC; CDR3: CSVELQGYGYTF
size: few; V: TRBV5-1; D: TRBD1; J: TRBJ1-2; DNA: TGCGCCAGCAGCTTGGGGACAGGTTCGGTAGACACCTTC; CDR3: CASSLGTGSVDTF
size: NA; V: TRBV19; D: TRBD1; J: TRBJ1-2; DNA: TGTGCCAGTAGTATTTCTGGGACAGGGGGAGGCTACACCTTC; CDR3: CASSISGTGGGYTF
size: NA; V: TRBV3-1/TRBV3-2; D: NA; J: TRBJ1-1; DNA: TGTGCCAGCAGCCAAGACCAGGTGGGAGCTATGAACACTGAAGCTTTCTTT; CDR3: CASSQDQVGAMNTEAFF
size: NA; V: TRBV24-1; D: NA; J: TRBJ2-3; DNA: TGTGCCACCAGTGACAAGAATCAGGGAGGCAACACAGATACGCAGTATTTT; CDR3: CATSDKNQGGNTDTQYF
size: once; V: TRBV11-2; D: NA; J: TRBJ2-1; DNA: TGTGCCAGCAGCTTACAGGTGAGCTCCTACAATGAGCAGTTCTTC; CDR3: CASSLQVSSYNEQFF
size: NA; V: TRBV5-6; D: TRBD1; J: TRBJ2-7; DNA: TGTGCCAGCAGCCCCGACAGGGGCAACGAGCAGTACTTC; CDR3: CASSPDRGNEQYF
size: NA; V: TRBV9; D: NA; J: TRBJ2-1; DNA: TGTGCCAGCAGCCGGCAGGGCAATGAGCAGTTCTTC; CDR3: CASSRQGNEQFF
size: NA; V: TRBV6-5; D: NA; J: TRBJ1-2; DNA: TGTGCCAGCAAAACCGGGGGCTATGGCTACACCTTC; CDR3: CASKTGGYGYTF
size: NA; V: TRBV9; D: TRBD2; J: TRBJ2-7; DNA: TGTGCCAGCAGCAGTGGACTAGCGGGGTTCTCCTACGAGCAGTACTTC; CDR3: CASSSGLAGFSYEQYF
size: NA; V: TRBV10-3; D: NA; J: TRBJ1-1; DNA: TGTGCCATCAGTGAAGGCGGGAGGGGCGCGGATACCATGAACACTGAAGCTTTCTTT; CDR3: CAISEGGRGADTMNTEAFF
size: NA; V: TRBV2; D: TRBD1; J: TRBJ2-7; DNA: TGTGCCAGCAGCGGGACAGGGAATTACGAGCAGTACTTC; CDR3: CASSGTGNYEQYF
size: NA; V: TRBV7-3; D: NA; J: TRBJ2-5; DNA: TGTGCCAGCAGCCCACAAACGGGGATCCGGGGAGAGACCCAGTACTTC; CDR3: CASSPQTGIRGETQYF
size: NA; V: TRBV11-2; D: TRBD1; J: TRBJ2-2; DNA: TGTGCCAGCAGCTTAGGAGGGGGCGGCACCGGGGAGCTGTTTTTT; CDR3: CASSLGGGGTGELFF
size: NA; V: TRBV5-1; D: TRBD1; J: TRBJ1-2; DNA: TGCGCCAGCAGCTCGGACAGGGCCGACGGCTACACCTTC; CDR3: CASSSDRADGYTF
size: NA; V: TRBV11-2; D: TRBD1; J: TRBJ1-2; DNA: TGTGCCAGCACCATCGGAAGCAGGGGGCAAAATGGCTACACCTTC; CDR3: CASTIGSRGQNGYTF
size: NA; V: TRBV7-8; D: TRBD1; J: TRBJ1-6; DNA: TGTGCCAGCAGCTTAGGTGGCAGGGGGTATTCACCCCTCCACTTT; CDR3: CASSLGGRGYSPLHF
size: NA; V: TRBV5-1; D: TRBD1; J: TRBJ1-1; DNA: TGCGCCAGCAGTCAGCCGGACAGGGGGCTGAAGACTGAAGCTTTCTTT; CDR3: CASSQPDRGLKTEAFF
size: NA; V: TRBV5-1; D: NA; J: TRBJ1-5; DNA: TGCGCCAGCAGCCCGACCCCGGGACACAACAATCAGCCCCAGCATTTT; CDR3: CASSPTPGHNNQPQHF
size: NA; V: TRBV18; D: TRBD2; J: TRBJ2-7; DNA: TGTGCCAGCTCACCCGGGGAGGGGCTCTACGAGCAGTACTTC; CDR3: CASSPGEGLYEQYF
size: NA; V: TRBV5-1; D: NA; J: TRBJ2-5; DNA: TGCGCCAGCAGCTTGACCCCCGGGTACCAAGAGACCCAGTACTTC; CDR3: CASSLTPGYQETQYF
size: NA; V: TRBV10-3; D: TRBD2; J: TRBJ2-5; DNA: TGTGCCATCAGTGAGAGACAGCGGGGGGGCCTTGTTCGAGAGACCCAGTACTTC; CDR3: CAISERQRGGLVRETQYF
size: NA; V: TRBV5-1; D: NA; J: TRBJ1-1; DNA: TGCGCCAGCAGCTTCACGGGGAACACTGAAGCTTTCTTT; CDR3: CASSFTGNTEAFF
size: NA; V: TRBV2; D: NA; J: TRBJ1-5; DNA: TGTGCCAGCAGAGCAGGGCAGGATCAGCCCCAGCATTTT; CDR3: CASRAGQDQPQHF
size: NA; V: TRBV20-1; D: NA; J: TRBJ1-3; DNA: TGCAGTGCTAGGTCCTCCCCTGGCCAGTATTTT; CDR3: CSARSSPGQYF
size: NA; V: TRBV7-2; D: NA; J: TRBJ2-5; DNA: TGTGCCAGCAGCTTACAGGCCCAAGAGACCCAGTACTTC; CDR3: CASSLQAQETQYF
size: NA; V: TRBV4-1; D: NA; J: TRBJ2-6; DNA: TGCGCCAGCAGCCAAGTTCTCACACGACACGGATCGGCCAACGTCCTGACTTTC; CDR3: CASSQVLTRHGSANVLTF